What follows are 24 T cell receptor beta chains derived from one specimen sequenced in a study of early T cells in non-severe SARS-CoV-2 infection. TCRdb re-called the 5' RACE reads through MiXCR, storing one row per CDR3 protein. The table records 90,000 to 100,000 distinct CDR3 sequences, roughly 13% of them present only once. Sequencing was done on a sample of whole blood. These receptors originate from an adult who was a healthcare worker with PCR-confirmed SARS-CoV-2 infection or an uninfected control (not recorded which).

This clonotype appeared many times. The rearrangement joins TRBV6-2 or TRBV6-3 to TRBJ2-1, with TRBD2 matching over 10 bases. With V trimmed by 5 bases and J by 0 bases, 10 bases remained unmatched. This CDR3 has 18 amino acids. Looked up from germline, CDR1 is MNHEY and CDR2 is SVGEGT. CDR3 DNA sequence: TGTGCCAGCAGTCCACCGGGACTAGCGCCCGCCTCCTACAATGAGCAGTTCTTC. Its translation: CASSPPGLAPASYNEQFF.

The J gene is TRBJ2-3, the V gene TRBV9; 8 bases agree with TRBD2. CDR1 and CDR2 from the germline V gene are SGDLS and YYNGEE. With V trimmed by 9 bases and J by 1 base, 7 bases remained unmatched. This CDR3 comprises 14 residues. In nucleotides, the CDR3 is TGTGCCACCCGCCCAGCGGGGGGCACAGATACGCAGTATTTT. It is translated as CATRPAGGTDTQYF.

This clonotype was detected many times. The rearrangement uses TRBV28 and TRBJ2-7; D might be TRBD1 (6 bases). The CDR3 length is 14 residues. Between the trimmed V and J ends, which lost 3 bases and 2 bases, there was a span of 11 bases. Germline values: CDR1 MDHEN, CDR2 SYDVKM. The CDR3 sequence: CASSLTGPPYEQYF. The CDR3 region has the DNA TGTGCCAGCAGTTTGACAGGACCTCCCTACGAGCAGTACTTC.

This clonotype has only a few counts. This chain links TRBV11-1 with TRBJ2-2; 13 nucleotides match TRBD2. Germline CDR1 SGHAT, CDR2 FQDESV (reference sequence). With V trimmed by 3 bases and J by 5 bases, 6 bases remained unmatched. CDR3 length: 17 amino acids. CDR3 sequence (DNA): TGTGCCAGCAGCTTGACTAGCGGGGGGACATCTACCGGGGAGCTGTTTTTT. This codes for CASSLTSGGTSTGELFF.

V is TRBV27 and J is TRBJ2-1; D unresolved. The CDR3 consists of 13 residues. Per the germline V gene, CDR1 is MNHEY and CDR2 is SMNVEV (reference sequence). With 7 bases removed from V and 3 bases from J, the gap between germline ends came to 10 bases. Written as DNA, the CDR3 is TGTGCCAGCATAAAAGACAACTACAATGAGCAGTTCTTC. This gives the protein CASIKDNYNEQFF.

This clonotype was counted ten times or more. The chain recombines TRBV12-3 or TRBV12-4 with TRBJ1-2; possibly TRBD1 for D (6 bases). V was trimmed by 3 bases and J by 4 bases, leaving 12 bases between them. The CDR3 runs to 14 residues. CDR3 DNA sequence: TGTGCCAGCAGTTTTGGGGTACAGGGCTATGGCTACACCTTC. This gives the protein CASSFGVQGYGYTF.

This clonotype was observed a handful of times. The rearrangement uses TRBV6-4 and TRBJ1-1; D possibly corresponds to TRBD1 (6 bases). With 5 bases removed from V and 5 bases from J, the gap between germline ends came to 12 bases. The germline V gene has CDR1 MRHNA and CDR2 SNTAGT. The CDR3 runs 13 residues. Here the CDR3 DNA reads TGTGCCAGCAGTAAACAGGGTAGTACTGAAGCTTTCTTT. This translates into CASSKQGSTEAFF.

This clonotype turned up a few times. The genes are TRBV25-1 and TRBJ1-1; D perhaps matches TRBD1 (5 bases). V was clipped by 5 bases and J by 7 bases, with 11 bases between them. The CDR3 loop spans 12 amino acids. The V gene's germline CDR1 is MGHDK and CDR2 SYGVNS. CDR3: CASSSYGGEAFF. CDR3 bases: TGTGCCAGCAGTTCCTATGGGGGTGAAGCTTTCTTT.

The chain links TRBV6-1 to TRBJ2-3; no clear D. CDR1 and CDR2 (germline): MNHNS, SASEGT. The CDR3 totals 11 residues. Trimming took off 4 bases at V and 5 bases at J, with 4 bases between the two ends. CDR3 in DNA: TGTGCCAGCAGTGGGGTAGATACGCAGTATTTT. Translating gives CASSGVDTQYF.

This clonotype was seen many times. The gene calls are TRBV7-2 and TRBJ2-6; D gene uncertain. Germline V lookup: CDR1 SGHTA, CDR2 FQGNSA. The ends were cut back, 2 bases at V and 0 bases at J, with 11 bases in the middle. This CDR3 spans 17 amino acids. The CDR3 loop is CASSLWSRSSGANVLTF. CDR3 bases: TGTGCCAGCAGCTTATGGTCAAGAAGCTCTGGGGCCAACGTCCTGACTTTC.

The chain employs TRBV20-1 and TRBJ2-1, with 8 bases lining up with TRBD2. Per germline, CDR1 DFQATT and CDR2 SNEGSKA (reference sequence). Trimming at V came to 3 bases and at J to 3 bases, leaving 4 bases not matched to a gene. CDR3 length equals 14 residues. CDR3 nucleotides: TGCAGTGCTAGGCCGGGGGGGAACTACAATGAGCAGTTCTTC. Translated, it gives CSARPGGNYNEQFF.

This clonotype was seen ten or more times. The chain joins TRBV28 to TRBJ2-3; D tentatively reads TRBD1 or TRBD2 (5 bases each). Germline V gene data show CDR1 as MDHEN and CDR2 as SYDVKM. CDR3 length equals 18 residues. V lost 3 bases to trimming and J lost 0 bases, with 19 bases between them. CDR3 nucleotides: TGTGCCAGCAGTTTTGGGGCTTGGGCGGGCTCAAGCACAGATACGCAGTATTTT. This translates into CASSFGAWAGSSTDTQYF.

This chain links TRBV7-8 with TRBJ2-1; 7 nucleotides align to TRBD2. Trimming removed 2 bases from V and 7 bases from J; junction bases left unmatched: 11. CDR3 size: 16 residues. From germline, CDR1 is SGHVS and CDR2 FQNEAQ. The CDR3 sequence: CASSLRLAATQNEQFF. The CDR3 DNA reads as TGTGCCAGCAGCTTACGCCTAGCGGCGACTCAAAATGAGCAGTTCTTC.

The gene calls are TRBV5-4 and TRBJ1-2; possibly TRBD1 for D (6 bases). Germline assignment: CDR1 SGHNT and CDR2 YYREEE (reference sequence). V lost 3 bases and J lost 7, with 22 bases in between. The CDR3 spans 16 residues. The CDR3 DNA follows: TGTGCCAGCAGCTCCCCCGTTCCCGCCAGGGGAATTGGCTACACCTTC. This sequence encodes CASSSPVPARGIGYTF.

This clonotype was counted at least ten times. This chain links TRBV7-2 with TRBJ2-5; no reliable D call. This CDR3 comprises 14 residues. Deletions cut 5 bases from V and 4 bases from J, with 14 bases between. Germline CDR1 reads SGHTA; CDR2 reads FQGNSA. CDR3 residues: CASSPGSTIETQYF. Written as DNA, the CDR3 is TGTGCCAGCAGCCCCGGGTCCACCATAGAGACCCAGTACTTC.

This clonotype was found a few times. This rearrangement joins TRBV27 to TRBJ2-1, with 7 bases identical to TRBD1. In germline, CDR1 is MNHEY, CDR2 SMNVEV (reference sequence). The CDR3 loop spans 16 amino acids. With 4 bases clipped from V and 8 bases from J, the junction kept 14 bases outside the gene matches. The CDR3 reads CASSSLRTGAFYEQFF. The DNA of the CDR3 is TGTGCCAGCAGTTCCCTAAGAACAGGGGCCTTTTATGAGCAGTTCTTC.

As concerns this clonotype: The junction and the germline gene differ at one end; a read error may be behind it. The chain uses TRBV11-2 and TRBJ2-5; 10 bases fit TRBD2. This CDR3 contains 15 residues. Looked up from germline, CDR1 is SGHAT and CDR2 is FQNNGV. Written as DNA, the CDR3 is TGTGTCAGCAGCTTAGGGCCTAGCGGGGGAAAGACCCAGTACTTC. Translating gives CVSSLGPSGGKTQYF.

This chain joins TRBV7-9 and TRBJ1-2; no definite D call. The CDR3 runs to 12 residues. Germline assignment: CDR1 SEHNR and CDR2 FQNEAQ (reference sequence). V lost 8 bases and J 0 bases, leaving 7 bases between the germline ends. CDR3 nucleotide sequence: TGTGCCAGCGGGATTACTAACTATGGCTACACCTTC. Translating gives CASGITNYGYTF.

The rearrangement links TRBV12-3 or TRBV12-4 to TRBJ1-6, with 7 bases fitting TRBD1. This CDR3 comprises 17 residues. The V and J ends lost 5 bases and 11 bases, in that order; junction bases with no gene match: 18. In DNA, the CDR3 is TGTGCCAGCAGTACCGACAGGGACTGGGATATGAGGACACCCCTCCACTTT. Amino acids: CASSTDRDWDMRTPLHF.

This clonotype was observed a handful of times. V gene TRBV5-1 combines with J gene TRBJ1-1; D unresolved. The CDR3 runs 14 residues. With 4 bases removed from V and 0 bases from J, the gap between germline ends came to 10 bases. Germline CDR1 and CDR2: SGHRS and YFSETQ. The CDR3 loop is CASSAQLMNTEAFF. Written as DNA, the CDR3 is TGCGCCAGCAGCGCCCAGCTCATGAACACTGAAGCTTTCTTT.

This clonotype was counted a few times. J is TRBJ2-1 and V is TRBV6-2 or TRBV6-3; weak D call: TRBD1 (6 bases). The V end lost 5 bases, the J end lost 10 bases, and 21 bases lay between the germline ends. In germline, CDR1 is MNHEY, CDR2 SVGEGT. CDR3 length: 15 amino acids. The CDR3 sequence is CASSPGALSSREQFF. The CDR3 DNA reads TGTGCCAGCAGTCCAGGGGCGCTCAGCTCAAGAGAGCAGTTCTTC.

This clonotype appeared a few times. CDR3 nucleotide sequence: TGTGCCAGCAGCTTAGGGCGGACCGCTTGTCAGCCCCAGCATTTT. Residues: CASSLGRTACQPQHF. The V gene is TRBV11-2, the J gene TRBJ1-5; D ambiguous. The CDR3 contains 15 residues. Germline V CDR1 and CDR2: SGHAT, FQNNGV. The V end lost 1 base, the J end lost 6 bases, and 13 bases lay between the germline ends. Drawing the rest from reference TRBV11-2 and TRBJ1-5, the complete variable domain is EAGVAQSPRYKIIEKRQSVAFWCNPISGHATLYWYQQILGQGPKLLIQFQNNGVVDDSQLPKDRFSAERLKGVDSTLKIQPAKLEDSAVYLCASSLGRTACQPQHFGDGTRLSIL.

This clonotype was counted between two and nine times. The chain employs TRBV7-9 and TRBJ2-2; D not certain. This CDR3 spans 16 amino acids. Trimming took off 2 bases at V and 1 base at J, with 11 bases between the two ends. Germline-derived CDR1 and CDR2 are SEHNR and FQNEAQ (reference sequence). CDR3 loop: CASSLRPYLNTGELFF. The CDR3 DNA reads as TGTGCCAGCAGCTTAAGACCCTACCTGAACACCGGGGAGCTGTTTTTT.

This clonotype was seen at least ten times. The genes are TRBV5-4 and TRBJ2-7, with 8 bases fitting TRBD1. V lost 4 bases to trimming and J lost 2 bases; unmatched junction nucleotides: 2. The length of the CDR3 is 13 residues. The germline CDR1 and CDR2 sequences are SGHNT and YYREEE (reference sequence). This chain's CDR3 is CASSPDRAYEQYF. In DNA form, the CDR3 reads TGTGCCAGCAGCCCGGACAGGGCCTACGAGCAGTACTTC.